This T cell receptor beta chain was found in a study of T cell changes during pregnancy in multiple sclerosis. Only in-frame clones appear in the TCRdb table, and some are missing; sequencing was by immunoSEQ multiplex PCR. Here the sample spans about 60,000 clones, about 96% being singletons. V gave up 4 bases and J gave up 0 bases, with 10 bases separating them. The CDR3 consists of 15 residues. Germline assignment: CDR1 LGHNA and CDR2 YNFKEQ. The sample was CD8+ T cells from peripheral blood mononuclear cells, taken after pregnancy. This receptor was identified in a female donor with multiple sclerosis, enrolled in a pregnancy study. The chain uses TRBV4-2 and TRBJ2-1; D is uncertain. The CDR3 loop is CASSPIESSYNEQFF. CDR3 nucleotides: TGTGCCAGCAGCCCCATAGAAAGCTCCTACAATGAGCAGTTCTTC.